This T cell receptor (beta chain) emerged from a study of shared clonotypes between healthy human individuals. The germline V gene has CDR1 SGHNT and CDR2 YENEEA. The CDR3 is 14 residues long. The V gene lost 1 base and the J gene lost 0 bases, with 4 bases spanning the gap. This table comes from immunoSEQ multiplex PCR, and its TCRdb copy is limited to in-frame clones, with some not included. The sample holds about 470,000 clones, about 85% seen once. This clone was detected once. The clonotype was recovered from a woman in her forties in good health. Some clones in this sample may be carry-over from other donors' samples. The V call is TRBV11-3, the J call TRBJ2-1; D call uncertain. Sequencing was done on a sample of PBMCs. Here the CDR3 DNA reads TGTGCCAGCAGCTTAGGGACCTCCTACAATGAGCAGTTCTTC. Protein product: CASSLGTSYNEQFF.